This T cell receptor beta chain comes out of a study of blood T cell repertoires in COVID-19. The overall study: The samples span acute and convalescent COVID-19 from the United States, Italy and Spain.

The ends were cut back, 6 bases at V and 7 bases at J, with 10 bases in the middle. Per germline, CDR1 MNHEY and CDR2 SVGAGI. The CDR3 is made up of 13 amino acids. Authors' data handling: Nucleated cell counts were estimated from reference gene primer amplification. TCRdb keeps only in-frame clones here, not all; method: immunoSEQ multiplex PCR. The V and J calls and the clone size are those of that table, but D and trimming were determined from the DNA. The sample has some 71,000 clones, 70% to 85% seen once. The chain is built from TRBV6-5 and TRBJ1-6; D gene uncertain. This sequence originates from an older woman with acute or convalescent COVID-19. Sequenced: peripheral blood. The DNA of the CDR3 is TGTGCCAGCAGAAACAGCCCCAATTCACCCCTCCACTTT. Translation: CASRNSPNSPLHF.